This T cell receptor beta chain was captured in a study of T cell responses to AZD1222 COVID-19 vaccine. Whole-study findings and limits: It was only after the peak T cell response that any repertoires were sampled.

Only in-frame clones appear in the TCRdb table, and some are missing; sequencing was by immunoSEQ multiplex PCR. Seen here are approximately 190,000 clones, around 93% observed once, and the top ten hold more than 0.8%. The CDR3 length is 14 residues. Trimming stripped 1 base from V and 0 bases from J, with 6 bases between. Germline V lookup: CDR1 KGHSH, CDR2 LQKENI. Worth noting for this clone: Its antigen is unidentified.

The chain uses TRBV18 and TRBJ1-1; D gene unclear. The specimen comprised peripheral blood, sampled 28 days after the second AZD1222 dose. This sequence originates from an adult who received the AZD1222 COVID-19 vaccine. The CDR3 here is CASSPLALNTEAFF. DNA for the CDR3: TGTGCCAGCTCACCACTCGCGCTGAACACTGAAGCTTTCTTT.